What follows describes a single T cell receptor (beta chain). Its antigen is unidentified. The record originates from a study of siplizumab effects on memory and regulatory T cells. Study-level findings and limits: Most alloreactive clones went unmapped to unstimulated subsets; only a minor fraction mapped. Naive T cells apparently outstripped memory cells in diversity and seemed major alloresponse contributors. Proliferating CD4+ or CD8+ clones, roughly 80-97% of them, lacked an assignable naive or memory phenotype. Where siplizumab was present, mappable alloreactive CD4+ clones averaged about 65% Treg-derived, compared with 26.9% in controls.

TCRdb's table, derived via immunoSEQ multiplex PCR, lists solely in-frame clones and lacks some. The sample holds more than 90,000 clones, around 90% seen once. Germline V gene sequence: CDR1 SGHTA, CDR2 FQGNSA. Between the trimmed V and J ends, which lost 7 bases and 1 base, there was a span of 14 bases. This CDR3 contains 14 residues. The TCR sequence derives from a human donor in good health. Sample: non-Treg CD4+ T cells sorted from blood. V usage is TRBV7-2 and J usage is TRBJ2-7; D is possibly TRBD2 (5 bases). For the CDR3, the DNA is TGTGCCAGCACCTATGGAGGCAGTTCCTACGAGCAGTACTTC. As protein: CASTYGGSSYEQYF. The entire variable domain, with the rest obtained from reference TRBV7-2 and TRBJ2-7, is as follows: GAGVSQSPSNKVTEKGKDVELRCDPISGHTALYWYRQSLGQGLEFLIYFQGNSAPDKSGLPSDRFSAERTGGSVSTLTIQRTQQEDSAVYLCASTYGGSSYEQYFGPGTRLTVT.